This TCR beta chain came from a study of radiotherapy plus CTLA-4 blockade in lung cancer. Study-wide background: Across the patients, objective responses occurred in approximately 20%, and disease control in around 31%. Study findings and constraints: An expansion of tumor-derived TCR clones occurred in blood after radiotherapy plus ipilimumab.

Sequenced by immunoSEQ multiplex PCR; TCRdb stores in-frame clones only, minus some. Of more than 75,000 clones in the sample, about three quarters were seen once. Worth noting for this clone: The antigen is undetermined. Within the sample, other DNA sequences also encode this same CDR3.

Focal radiation and CTLA-4 blockade (ipilimumab) were tested in chemo-refractory metastatic non-small-cell lung cancer patients. The germline V gene encodes CDR1 MDHEN and CDR2 SYDVKM. V was clipped by 6 bases and J by 2 bases; unmatched bases: 9. The CDR3 length is 15 residues. The TCR was taken from a human donor with non-small cell lung cancer that progressed on radiotherapy plus ipilimumab. This specimen was peripheral blood, taken from a patient treated with radiotherapy plus ipilimumab. This chain uses TRBV28 with TRBJ1-1; 7 nucleotides align to TRBD1. Here the CDR3 DNA reads TGTGCCAGCAGGGAAAACAGGGGTACTAACACTGAAGCTTTCTTT. Residues: CASRENRGTNTEAFF.